These T cell receptor beta chains were read from a single sample in a study of PD-L1 blockade in urothelial cancer. Only in-frame clones appear in the TCRdb table, and some are missing; sequencing was by immunoSEQ multiplex PCR. The sample includes around 35,000 clones, about 80% of them seen just once. This specimen consisted of PBMCs, obtained around atezolizumab (anti-PD-L1) treatment. These receptors all stem from a man in his 60s with urothelial cancer. Each CDR3 is given with its conserved first and last residue. Each record gives: J gene, D gene, clone size, V gene, CDR3 DNA, CDR3 protein. D genes are given only for firm matches. A clone size is listed for some rows: how often the clone was seen (once, few, many), or a class if it is expanded.

J gene: TRBJ1-1; D gene: NA; clone size: few; V gene: TRBV10-3; CDR3 DNA: TGTGCCATCTTCGAAGACAGGAAGAACACTGAAGCTTTCTTT; CDR3 protein: CAIFEDRKNTEAFF
J gene: TRBJ2-7; D gene: TRBD1; clone size: NA; V gene: TRBV2; CDR3 DNA: TGTGCCAGCAGTTACAGGGGGCCCAACGAGCAGTACTTC; CDR3 protein: CASSYRGPNEQYF
J gene: TRBJ1-4; D gene: TRBD1; clone size: NA; V gene: TRBV15; CDR3 DNA: TGTGCCACCAGCCCCCCCCGGGACAGGTCGCACGCACGGGAAAAACTGTTTTTT; CDR3 protein: CATSPPRDRSHAREKLFF
J gene: TRBJ1-1; D gene: NA; clone size: NA; V gene: TRBV10-2; CDR3 DNA: TGCGCCAGCAGTAAAACGACAGGAACCACTGAAGCTTTCTTT; CDR3 protein: CASSKTTGTTEAFF
J gene: TRBJ2-7; D gene: NA; clone size: NA; V gene: TRBV6-1; CDR3 DNA: TGTGCCAGCATCGGGTCGAGCTCCTACGAGCAGTACTTC; CDR3 protein: CASIGSSSYEQYF
J gene: TRBJ2-3; D gene: TRBD2; clone size: NA; V gene: TRBV27; CDR3 DNA: TGTGCCAGCAGTTCACTAGCAGGGAGGGTAACAGATACGCAGTATTTT; CDR3 protein: CASSSLAGRVTDTQYF
J gene: TRBJ1-5; D gene: TRBD1; clone size: NA; V gene: TRBV29-1; CDR3 DNA: TGCAGCGTTCGGGACAGGATCAATCAGCCCCAGCATTTT; CDR3 protein: CSVRDRINQPQHF
J gene: TRBJ1-5; D gene: TRBD1; clone size: NA; V gene: TRBV18; CDR3 DNA: TGTGCCAGCTCACTGACCGGGACAGGGAATCAGCCCCAGCATTTT; CDR3 protein: CASSLTGTGNQPQHF
J gene: TRBJ2-5; D gene: TRBD2; clone size: NA; V gene: TRBV5-6; CDR3 DNA: TGTGCCAGCAGCTCCGGACTAGCGGGGACCCCAGAGACCCAGTACTTC; CDR3 protein: CASSSGLAGTPETQYF
J gene: TRBJ1-2; D gene: TRBD1; clone size: NA; V gene: TRBV27; CDR3 DNA: TGTGCCAGCAGGTGGACAGGGGGAGGCGTAGGCTACACCTTC; CDR3 protein: CASRWTGGGVGYTF
J gene: TRBJ2-4; D gene: TRBD2; clone size: NA; V gene: TRBV7-2; CDR3 DNA: TGTGCCAGCAGCCCTCTAGCGGGAGGGGGGGGAAACATTCAGTACTTC; CDR3 protein: CASSPLAGGGGNIQYF
J gene: TRBJ2-1; D gene: TRBD2; clone size: NA; V gene: TRBV7-9; CDR3 DNA: TGTGCCAGCAGCTTAGGGACTAGCGGGCCTCTAAGTCCCAATGAGCAGTTCTTC; CDR3 protein: CASSLGTSGPLSPNEQFF
J gene: TRBJ1-2; D gene: TRBD1; clone size: NA; V gene: TRBV7-8; CDR3 DNA: TGTGCCAGCAGCCAGGGGGCGGGACAGACCTTATATGGCTACACCTTC; CDR3 protein: CASSQGAGQTLYGYTF
J gene: TRBJ2-3; D gene: TRBD1; clone size: NA; V gene: TRBV2; CDR3 DNA: TGTGCCAGCAGAACTCTAGGGACAGGGATAGATACGCAGTATTTT; CDR3 protein: CASRTLGTGIDTQYF
J gene: TRBJ2-1; D gene: NA; clone size: NA; V gene: TRBV4-2; CDR3 DNA: TGTGCCAGCAGCCAAGCATCGGGGCTAGCGCGAAACAATGAGCAGTTCTTC; CDR3 protein: CASSQASGLARNNEQFF
J gene: TRBJ1-1; D gene: NA; clone size: few; V gene: TRBV30; CDR3 DNA: TGTGCCTGGAGCGCCGGCCTCGAGGGTGACGCTTTCTTT; CDR3 protein: CAWSAGLEGDAFF
J gene: TRBJ1-1; D gene: NA; clone size: NA; V gene: TRBV5-6; CDR3 DNA: TGTGCCAGCAGTCAGGCCCAGGCCACGGCCTTT; CDR3 protein: CASSQAQATAF
J gene: TRBJ1-3; D gene: NA; clone size: NA; V gene: TRBV4-3; CDR3 DNA: TGCGCCAGCAGCCAAGATAACAGCCTAACTGGAAACACCATATATTTT; CDR3 protein: CASSQDNSLTGNTIYF
J gene: TRBJ2-1; D gene: NA; clone size: NA; V gene: TRBV7-6; CDR3 DNA: TGTGCCAGCAGCCCCGCGAGGAATGAGCAGTTCTTC; CDR3 protein: CASSPARNEQFF
J gene: TRBJ2-3; D gene: TRBD2; clone size: NA; V gene: TRBV7-2; CDR3 DNA: TGTGCCAGCAGCTTAGGCGGGGGGCGTACAGATACGCAGTATTTT; CDR3 protein: CASSLGGGRTDTQYF
J gene: TRBJ2-1; D gene: TRBD2; clone size: NA; V gene: TRBV10-1; CDR3 DNA: TGCGCCAGCAGTGAGACGTATAGGACTAGCGGGAGTGGTGAGCAGTTCTTC; CDR3 protein: CASSETYRTSGSGEQFF
J gene: TRBJ1-1; D gene: NA; clone size: NA; V gene: TRBV7-6; CDR3 DNA: TGTGCCAGCAGCCTTGGGGGGGGAATGGGCACTGAAGCTTTCTTT; CDR3 protein: CASSLGGGMGTEAFF
J gene: TRBJ2-1; D gene: NA; clone size: NA; V gene: TRBV5-4; CDR3 DNA: TGTGCCAGCAGCTTGGGAGGCGGGACAGCAAACAATGAGCAGTTCTTC; CDR3 protein: CASSLGGGTANNEQFF
J gene: TRBJ2-7; D gene: TRBD1; clone size: NA; V gene: TRBV4-1; CDR3 DNA: TGCGCCAGCAGCGGACAGGGGGTCGGCGAGCAGTACTTC; CDR3 protein: CASSGQGVGEQYF
J gene: TRBJ2-7; D gene: TRBD1; clone size: once; V gene: TRBV27; CDR3 DNA: TGTGCCAGCAGTTCTCGACAGGGGGCGAGGGAGCAGTACTTC; CDR3 protein: CASSSRQGAREQYF
J gene: TRBJ1-1; D gene: TRBD1; clone size: NA; V gene: TRBV4-3; CDR3 DNA: TGCGCCAGCAGCACTCGACAGGGGATGAACACTGAAGCTTTCTTT; CDR3 protein: CASSTRQGMNTEAFF
J gene: TRBJ1-2; D gene: TRBD1; clone size: once; V gene: TRBV6-5; CDR3 DNA: TGTGCCAGCAGAGGACAGGGGCCCGATGGCTACACCTTC; CDR3 protein: CASRGQGPDGYTF
J gene: TRBJ1-2; D gene: NA; clone size: NA; V gene: TRBV7-2; CDR3 DNA: TGTGCCAGCAGTTCCCCGCTAGAACATGCCGAGGATGGCTACACCTTC; CDR3 protein: CASSSPLEHAEDGYTF